A single sample gave rise to the 31 T cell receptor beta chains below, sequenced in a study of shared clonotypes between healthy human individuals. Clones were sequenced by immunoSEQ multiplex PCR, and TCRdb holds only the in-frame ones, with some missing. The sample carries roughly 2.4 million clones, approximately 96% recorded once. The sample comprised naive CD4+ T cells sorted from blood. Specified subset: CD45RA+ positively selected. All receptors derive from a man aged 18 to 29 in good health.

The count of this clone is one. The V call is TRBV18, the J call TRBJ1-4; 9 bases match TRBD1. Germline-derived CDR1 and CDR2 are KGHSH and LQKENI. Unmatched junction bases numbered 6, after V lost 3 bases and J lost 7 bases. The CDR3 has 15 residues. This CDR3 reads CASSPGDRAGEKLFF. CDR3 DNA: TGTGCCAGCTCACCCGGGGACAGGGCGGGTGAAAAACTGTTTTTT. Full variable domain (rest looked up from reference TRBV18 and TRBJ1-4): NAGVMQNPRHLVRRRGQEARLRCSPMKGHSHVYWYRQLPEEGLKFMVYLQKENIIDESGMPKERFSAEFPKEGPSILRIQQVVRGDSAAYFCASSPGDRAGEKLFFGSGTQLSVL.

V is TRBV9 and J is TRBJ2-2; 8 bases match TRBD1. J gave up 6 bases and V 4 bases, and 14 bases lay outside the gene matches. There are 17 residues in the CDR3. Germline CDR1 SGDLS, CDR2 YYNGEE. The CDR3, as DNA: TGTGCCAGCAGCCCCGTTAGTGGGGCAGGGGGCGCCGGGGAGCTGTTTTTT. Residues: CASSPVSGAGGAGELFF.

The chain uses TRBV7-9 and TRBJ2-7; a possible D gene is TRBD2 (6 bases). V was trimmed by 3 bases and J by 2 bases, leaving 14 bases between them. Per germline, CDR1 SEHNR and CDR2 FQNEAQ (reference sequence). The CDR3 is 15 residues long. The chain's CDR3 is CASSFPGTLTYEQYF. CDR3 coding DNA: TGTGCCAGCAGCTTCCCTGGGACTCTCACCTACGAGCAGTACTTC. The complete variable domain, with remaining parts taken from reference TRBV7-9 and TRBJ2-7, reads DTGVSQNPRHKITKRGQNVTFRCDPISEHNRLYWYRQTLGQGPEFLTYFQNEAQLEKSRLLSDRFSAERPKGSFSTLEIQRTEQGDSAMYLCASSFPGTLTYEQYFGPGTRLTVT.

The chain recombines TRBV2 with TRBJ1-3, with D possibly matching TRBD1 (6 bases). The CDR3 contains 14 residues. CDR1 and CDR2 from the germline V gene are SNHLY and FYNNEI. V lost 5 bases and J lost 0, with 8 bases in between. The CDR3 reads CASSTGSSGNTIYF. Here the CDR3 DNA reads TGTGCCAGCAGTACAGGGAGCTCTGGAAACACCATATATTTT.

The chain carries TRBV28 and TRBJ2-7, with D perhaps matching TRBD1 (6 bases). V was trimmed by 3 bases and J by 4 bases, leaving 13 bases between them. This CDR3 contains 14 residues. Germline CDR1 and CDR2: MDHEN and SYDVKM. CDR3 amino acids: CASSLVRGRYEQYF. The CDR3 nucleotides are TGTGCCAGCAGTTTGGTCAGGGGCCGGTACGAGCAGTACTTC.

This chain connects TRBV19 to TRBJ2-4, with D maybe TRBD1 (5 bases). The CDR3 covers 16 residues. V dropped 5 bases and J dropped 0 bases, with 14 bases sitting between them. Germline loops: CDR1 LNHDA, CDR2 SQIVND (reference sequence). CDR3 sequence: CASSLDSLLAKNIQYF. DNA for the CDR3: TGTGCCAGTAGTCTCGACAGTCTCCTAGCCAAAAACATTCAGTACTTC.

This chain uses TRBV7-9 with TRBJ1-6; no clear D gene. V lost 4 bases and J lost 2, with 9 bases in between. The CDR3 loop spans 15 amino acids. Germline V CDR1 and CDR2: SEHNR, FQNEAQ (reference sequence). This CDR3 is CASSSGVPYNSPLHF. The DNA of the CDR3 is TGTGCCAGCAGCTCCGGCGTCCCCTATAATTCACCCCTCCACTTT.

The rearrangement joins TRBV11-2 to TRBJ1-5; no clear D. The germline gives CDR1 SGHAT, CDR2 FQNNGV. Trimming took 3 bases from V and 4 from J, leaving 16 bases between them. CDR3 size: 16 residues. CDR3 DNA: TGTGCCAGCAGCTTCCGCGTTTGGCCCTCAAATCAGCCCCAGCATTTT. As protein: CASSFRVWPSNQPQHF. The full variable domain, rest sourced from reference TRBV11-2 and TRBJ1-5, is EAGVAQSPRYKIIEKRQSVAFWCNPISGHATLYWYQQILGQGPKLLIQFQNNGVVDDSQLPKDRFSAERLKGVDSTLKIQPAKLEDSAVYLCASSFRVWPSNQPQHFGDGTRLSIL.

This chain connects TRBV2 to TRBJ2-2, with no clear D. The V end was cut by 8 bases, the J end by 7 bases, with 5 bases between. The CDR3 spans 10 residues. Germline assignment: CDR1 SNHLY and CDR2 FYNNEI. CDR3 bases: TGTGCCAGCGAAATCGGGGAGCTGTTTTTT. Its protein is CASEIGELFF.

The chain joins TRBV9 to TRBJ2-3; 8 bases are shared with TRBD1. Germline V gives CDR1 SGDLS, CDR2 YYNGEE. Germline trimming cut 2 bases from V and 4 bases from J; bases unmatched to any gene: 12. The CDR3 spans 17 residues. The CDR3 bases are TGTGCCAGCAGCGTGGGGACAGGAGGGAATCGTCCAGATACGCAGTATTTT. Residues: CASSVGTGGNRPDTQYF. The full variable domain, completed using reference TRBV9 and TRBJ2-3, is DSGVTQTPKHLITATGQRVTLRCSPRSGDLSVYWYQQSLDQGLQFLIQYYNGEERAKGNILERFSAQQFPDLHSELNLSSLELGDSALYFCASSVGTGGNRPDTQYFGPGTRLTVL.

A single count supports this clone. This chain uses TRBV11-2 with TRBJ1-5; the D is unclear. V was shortened by 0 bases and J by 5 bases, with 11 bases between the two germline ends. CDR1 and CDR2 (germline): SGHAT, FQNNGV. CDR3 length equals 15 residues. For the CDR3, the DNA is TGTGCCAGCAGCTTAGACGGACTCAATTATCAGCCCCAGCATTTT. Translated, it gives CASSLDGLNYQPQHF.

The chain recombines TRBV30 with TRBJ2-7; TRBD1 might be the D (6 bases). V was trimmed by 2 bases and J by 2 bases, leaving 13 bases between them. This CDR3 has 14 amino acids. CDR1 and CDR2 from the germline V gene are GTSNPN and SVGIG (reference sequence). DNA of the CDR3: TGTGCCTGGAGTAGGGGGAGTCTGACCTACGAGCAGTACTTC. Translated: CAWSRGSLTYEQYF.

The V call is TRBV4-1, the J call TRBJ1-2, with unresolved D. Germline CDR1 and CDR2: MGHRA and YSYEKL. V was cut by 1 base and J by 2 bases, with 8 bases left in between. The CDR3 consists of 14 residues. The CDR3 protein is CASSQAWENYGYTF. The CDR3 DNA follows: TGCGCCAGCAGCCAAGCCTGGGAAAACTATGGCTACACCTTC.

The chain carries TRBV4-1 and TRBJ1-1; D unclear. Germline V gene sequence: CDR1 MGHRA, CDR2 YSYEKL. This CDR3 is built from 13 residues. V lost 3 bases to trimming and J lost 5 bases, with 10 bases between them. The chain's CDR3 is CASSHPLRTEAFF. CDR3 nucleotides: TGCGCCAGCAGCCACCCCTTGAGGACTGAAGCTTTCTTT.

As concerns this clone: Additional DNA sequences in this sample encode the identical CDR3. This chain links TRBV4-3 with TRBJ2-3; 11 positions agree with TRBD2. CDR1 LGHNA and CDR2 YSLEER come from the germline V gene. This CDR3 has 16 amino acids. V lost 4 bases and J lost 2; bases outside the gene matches: 5. The CDR3 region is CASSRRLAGSTDTQYF. The CDR3 DNA reads as TGCGCCAGCAGCCGACGACTAGCGGGGTCCACAGATACGCAGTATTTT.

The chain is built from TRBV28 and TRBJ1-1; TRBD1 aligns across 8 bases. The V segment lost 6 bases and the J segment 1 base; nucleotides outside the gene matches: 4. In germline, CDR1 is MDHEN, CDR2 SYDVKM. The CDR3 runs to 14 residues. This chain's CDR3 is CASRPGTGNTEAFF. As DNA, the CDR3 is TGTGCCAGCAGGCCCGGGACAGGGAACACTGAAGCTTTCTTT.

The CDR3 nucleotides are TGTGCCAGTAGTCCCCTAGCGGGGACGCAAGAGACCCAGTACTTC. Encoded protein: CASSPLAGTQETQYF. This chain uses TRBV19 with TRBJ2-5; 9 bases line up with TRBD2. Germline V lookup: CDR1 LNHDA, CDR2 SQIVND (reference sequence). This CDR3 is 15 amino acids long. Unmatched junction bases numbered 6, after V lost 5 bases and J lost 2 bases.

Only one count was recorded for this clone. V and J are TRBV9 and TRBJ2-1; TRBD1 is a possible D gene (6 bases). The germline gives CDR1 SGDLS, CDR2 YYNGEE. Trimming removed 0 bases at V and 7 bases at J, with 8 bases between. This CDR3 has 13 residues. For the CDR3, the DNA is TGTGCCAGCAGCGTAGGGACAGTGAATGAGCAGTTCTTC. Residues: CASSVGTVNEQFF.

DNA of the CDR3: TGTGCCGCAGGGAGAGTTGAAGCGGCTTTCTTT. It translates to CAAGRVEAAFF. The V and J genes are TRBV30 and TRBJ1-1; a weak D match, TRBD1 (5 bases). CDR1 GTSNPN and CDR2 SVGIG come from the germline V gene (reference sequence). The V end lost 8 bases, the J end lost 11 bases, and 18 bases lay between the germline ends. The CDR3 totals 11 residues. Looking up the rest from reference TRBV30 and TRBJ1-1 gives the full variable domain: SQTIHQWPATLVQPVGSPLSLECTVEGTSNPNLYWYRQAAGRGLQLLFYSVGIGQISSEVPQNLSASRPQDRQFILSSKKLLLSDSGFYLCAAGRVEAAFFGQGTRLTVV.

The chain couples TRBV19 to TRBJ2-1; D uncertain. CDR1 LNHDA and CDR2 SQIVND come from the germline V gene (reference sequence). The CDR3 has 13 residues. The V end lost 0 bases, the J end lost 10 bases, and 10 bases lay between the germline ends. CDR3 nucleotides: TGTGCCAGTAGTATAGATCGCTCCGGCGAGCAGTTCTTC. Protein product: CASSIDRSGEQFF.

This clone was seen only once. This chain joins TRBV29-1 and TRBJ2-1, with TRBD2 as a possible D gene (6 bases). The CDR3 covers 14 residues. CDR1 and CDR2 from the germline V gene are SQVTM and ANQGSEA. V gave up 1 base and J gave up 1 base, with 8 bases separating them. CDR3 nucleotides: TGCAGCGTTGAAGTGGGAGGTTCCTACAATGAGCAGTTCTTC. This gives the protein CSVEVGGSYNEQFF.

The chain joins TRBV6-1 to TRBJ1-5; D call uncertain. This CDR3 contains 18 residues. From germline, CDR1 is MNHNS and CDR2 SASEGT. V dropped 0 bases and J dropped 4 bases, with 19 bases sitting between them. This CDR3 reads CASSEALQDRSKNQPQHF. CDR3 DNA: TGTGCCAGCAGTGAAGCGCTTCAAGATAGGTCTAAAAATCAGCCCCAGCATTTT.

The gene calls are TRBV19 and TRBJ2-5; D possibly corresponds to TRBD2 (7 bases). Trimming took off 3 bases at V and 5 bases at J, with 16 bases between the two ends. The CDR3 totals 15 residues. Germline-derived CDR1 and CDR2 are LNHDA and SQIVND (reference sequence). The CDR3 region is CASSIPRGAGETQYF. The CDR3 DNA follows: TGTGCCAGTAGTATCCCCCGGGGGGCCGGGGAGACCCAGTACTTC.

The chain is built from TRBV15 and TRBJ2-7; the D is unclear. The germline CDR1 and CDR2 sequences are LNHNV and YYDKDF (reference sequence). This CDR3 is built from 14 residues. Trimming took off 2 bases at V and 2 bases at J, with 10 bases between the two ends. CDR3 residues: CATSRQEPTYEQYF. The CDR3 bases are TGTGCCACCAGCAGACAGGAACCTACCTACGAGCAGTACTTC. Full variable domain (missing parts from reference TRBV15 and TRBJ2-7): DAMVIQNPRYQVTQFGKPVTLSCSQTLNHNVMYWYQQKSSQAPKLLFHYYDKDFNNEADTPDNFQSRRPNTSFCFLDIRSPGLGDTAMYLCATSRQEPTYEQYFGPGTRLTVT.

This chain joins TRBV5-4 and TRBJ1-3; possible D gene TRBD1, 5 bases. The CDR3 is 16 residues long. V dropped 4 bases and J dropped 3 bases, with 17 bases sitting between them. CDR1 is SGHNT and CDR2 is YYREEE in the germline V gene (reference sequence). CDR3 protein: CASSHRREGYGNTIYF. CDR3 nucleotide sequence: TGTGCCAGCAGCCACAGGAGAGAGGGGTATGGAAACACCATATATTTT.

This clone was counted once. CDR3 in amino acids: CASSLHPGSGADTQYF. In DNA, the CDR3 is TGCGCCAGCAGCCTACACCCGGGGTCTGGGGCAGATACGCAGTATTTT. The rearrangement joins TRBV5-1 to TRBJ2-3; maybe TRBD2 (5 bases). V gave up 4 bases and J gave up 4 bases, with 19 bases separating them. The CDR3 consists of 16 residues. Germline CDR1 reads SGHRS; CDR2 reads YFSETQ. Using reference TRBV5-1 and TRBJ2-3 for the parts outside the CDR3, the full variable domain is KAGVTQTPRYLIKTRGQQVTLSCSPISGHRSVSWYQQTPGQGLQFLFEYFSETQRNKGNFPGRFSGRQFSNSRSEMNVSTLELGDSALYLCASSLHPGSGADTQYFGPGTRLTVL.

The genes are TRBV30 and TRBJ1-1; TRBD1 matches 9 bases. Germline CDR1 GTSNPN, CDR2 SVGIG (reference sequence). The CDR3 has 13 amino acids. V shed 4 bases, J shed 3 bases, and the junction held 3 bases outside the gene matches. The CDR3 loop reads CAWTDRGDTEAFF. For the CDR3, the DNA is TGTGCCTGGACGGACAGGGGCGACACTGAAGCTTTCTTT.

The rearrangement joins TRBV10-3 to TRBJ1-3, with a weak D call TRBD1 (5 bases). Germline V gene data show CDR1 as ENHRY and CDR2 as SYGVKD. The CDR3 sequence is 16 residues long. The V end was cut by 2 bases, the J end by 0 bases, with 11 bases between. The CDR3 sequence is CAISEDVGLSGNTIYF. The CDR3 nucleotides read TGTGCCATCAGTGAGGATGTGGGGCTCTCTGGAAACACCATATATTTT.

This rearrangement joins TRBV4-2 to TRBJ2-1; TRBD1 might be the D (5 bases). The length of the CDR3 is 14 residues. Germline lookup yields CDR1 LGHNA and CDR2 YNFKEQ. Trimming pared 0 bases from V and 15 bases from J, leaving 18 bases between. Here the CDR3 DNA reads TGTGCCAGCAGCCAAGAACACAGGACGGATCCCGGGTTCTTC. Translating it yields CASSQEHRTDPGFF.

The V and J genes are TRBV7-9 and TRBJ2-1; TRBD2 aligns across 15 bases. The V segment lost 4 bases and the J segment 3 bases; nucleotides outside the gene matches: 4. CDR1 SEHNR and CDR2 FQNEAQ come from the germline V gene (reference sequence). This CDR3 has 17 residues. Here the CDR3 reads CASSSWTSGGDYNEQFF. The CDR3 DNA reads as TGTGCCAGCAGCTCCTGGACTAGCGGGGGGGACTACAATGAGCAGTTCTTC.

V is TRBV5-1 and J is TRBJ2-7; perhaps TRBD1 as D (6 bases). V was clipped by 5 bases and J by 0 bases, with 12 bases between them. The CDR3 consists of 14 residues. The V gene's germline CDR1 is SGHRS and CDR2 YFSETQ. The CDR3 DNA follows: TGCGCCAGCAGTATGGACAGAAGCTCCTACGAGCAGTACTTC. Encoded protein: CASSMDRSSYEQYF.